The clone carrying this TCR beta chain was counted a single time. The sample originates from a study of blood T cell repertoires in COVID-19. About the research overall: The United States, Italy and Spain were the sources of the acute and convalescent COVID-19 samples. T cells, B-cell-depleted T cells, or PBMCs supplied cDNA or gDNA.

The germline V and J ends were trimmed by 7 bases and 0 bases, with 7 bases remaining between them. This CDR3 has 12 amino acids. Germline CDR1 is SQVTM and CDR2 is ANQGSEA. Original processing methods: Quantification of nucleated cells was approximated via reference gene primer amplification. Measured with immunoSEQ multiplex PCR; TCRdb has only the in-frame clones, and not every one. D and trimming were read from the DNA, whereas the V and J calls and clone size are those reported in that table. The data hold 150,000 to 200,000 clones, with 88% observed a single time. The chain has TRBV29-1 and TRBJ1-5, with D perhaps TRBD1 (5 bases). The source of this sequence is a man aged 65 to 85 with active or convalescent COVID-19. What was sequenced was peripheral blood. The CDR3 coding sequence is TGCAGCGCACAGGTTAGCAATCAGCCCCAGCATTTT. Encoded protein: CSAQVSNQPQHF.